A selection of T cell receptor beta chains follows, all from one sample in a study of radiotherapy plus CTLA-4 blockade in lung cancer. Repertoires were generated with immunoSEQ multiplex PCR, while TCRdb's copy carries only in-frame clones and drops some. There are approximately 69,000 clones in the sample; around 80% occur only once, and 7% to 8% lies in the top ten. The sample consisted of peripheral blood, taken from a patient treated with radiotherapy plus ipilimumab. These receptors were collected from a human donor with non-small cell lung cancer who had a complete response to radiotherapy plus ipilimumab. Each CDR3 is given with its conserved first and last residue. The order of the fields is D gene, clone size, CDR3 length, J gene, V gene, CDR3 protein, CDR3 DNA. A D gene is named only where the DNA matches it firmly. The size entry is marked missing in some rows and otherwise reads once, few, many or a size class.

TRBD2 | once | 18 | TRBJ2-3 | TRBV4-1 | CASSHLERGAGGTDTQYF | TGCGCCAGCAGCCACCTGGAGCGGGGGGCGGGAGGCACAGATACGCAGTATTTT
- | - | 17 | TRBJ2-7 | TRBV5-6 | CASSWGTGNRISYEQYF | TGTGCCAGCAGCTGGGGTACCGGGAACAGAATTTCCTACGAGCAGTACTTC
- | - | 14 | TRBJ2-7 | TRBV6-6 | CASSPDRSSYEQYF | TGTGCCAGCAGCCCAGACAGGAGCTCCTACGAGCAGTACTTC
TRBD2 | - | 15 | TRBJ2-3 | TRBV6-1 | CASLGWREQGDTQYF | TGTGCCAGCCTAGGGTGGCGGGAGCAGGGAGATACGCAGTATTTT
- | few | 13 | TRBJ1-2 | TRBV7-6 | CASSRTVNYGYTF | TGTGCCAGCAGCCGAACAGTTAACTATGGCTACACCTTC
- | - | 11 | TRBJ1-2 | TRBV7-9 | CASSLGRNYTF | TGTGCCAGCAGCTTGGGACGGAATTACACCTTC
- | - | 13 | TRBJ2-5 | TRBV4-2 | CASSQGGTGTQYF | TGTGCCAGCAGCCAAGGGGGTACAGGGACCCAGTACTTC
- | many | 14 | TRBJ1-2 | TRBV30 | CASSAARAYYGYTF | TGTGCCTCCTCCGCAGCCCGGGCATACTATGGCTACACCTTC
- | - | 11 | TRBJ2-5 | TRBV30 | CAWGGGETQYF | TGTGCCTGGGGGGGCGGGGAGACCCAGTACTTC
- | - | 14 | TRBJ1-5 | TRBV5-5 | CASSPLFGNQPQHF | TGTGCCAGCAGCCCGCTCTTCGGCAATCAGCCCCAGCATTTT
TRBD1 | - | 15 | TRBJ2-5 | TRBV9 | CASSDFGQGGETQYF | TGTGCCAGCAGCGATTTCGGACAGGGTGGAGAGACCCAGTACTTC
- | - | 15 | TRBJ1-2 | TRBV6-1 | CASSESWGTGYGYTF | TGTGCCAGCAGTGAATCTTGGGGGACCGGCTATGGCTACACCTTC
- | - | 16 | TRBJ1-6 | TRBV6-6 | CASSYSGPLGDSPLHF | TGTGCCAGCAGTTACTCAGGGCCCCTAGGGGATTCACCCCTCCACTTT
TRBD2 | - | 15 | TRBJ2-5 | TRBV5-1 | CASSLTTSGGETQYF | TGCGCCAGCAGCTTGACGACTAGCGGTGGGGAGACCCAGTACTTC
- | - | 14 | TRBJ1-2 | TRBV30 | CAWSVRLPNYGYTF | TGTGCCTGGAGTGTACGGCTTCCTAACTATGGCTACACCTTC
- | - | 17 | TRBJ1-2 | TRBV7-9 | CASSSSLSGSSGYGYTF | TGTGCCAGCAGCTCATCCTTATCAGGGAGTAGCGGCTATGGCTACACCTTC
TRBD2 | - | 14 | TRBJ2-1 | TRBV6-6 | CASSYLAGGDEQFF | TGTGCCAGCAGTTACCTAGCGGGGGGGGATGAGCAGTTCTTC
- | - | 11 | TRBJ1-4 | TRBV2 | CASRVRGPLFF | TGTGCCAGCAGAGTCAGGGGACCTCTGTTTTTT
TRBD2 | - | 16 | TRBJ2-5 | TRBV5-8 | CASSLSRGGRQETQYF | TGTGCCAGCAGCTTGTCTCGGGGGGGGCGCCAAGAGACCCAGTACTTC
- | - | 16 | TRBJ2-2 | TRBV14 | CASSQDLGTGAGELFF | TGTGCCAGCAGCCAAGATCTAGGGACCGGAGCCGGGGAGCTGTTTTTT
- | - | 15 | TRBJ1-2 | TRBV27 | CASSLWGGPNYGYTF | TGTGCCAGCAGTTTATGGGGCGGGCCTAACTATGGCTACACCTTC
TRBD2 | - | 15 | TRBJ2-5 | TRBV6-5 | CAKPGLAGPGETQYF | TGTGCCAAACCGGGACTAGCGGGACCTGGGGAGACCCAGTACTTC
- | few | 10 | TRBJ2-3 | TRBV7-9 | CASERDTQYF | TGTGCCAGCGAGAGGGATACGCAGTATTTT
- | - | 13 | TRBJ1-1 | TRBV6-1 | CASSELAYGEAFF | TGTGCCAGCAGTGAACTCGCTTATGGTGAAGCTTTCTTT
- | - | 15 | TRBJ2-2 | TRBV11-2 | CASSFRQINTGELFF | TGTGCCAGCAGCTTCCGACAGATAAACACCGGGGAGCTGTTTTTT
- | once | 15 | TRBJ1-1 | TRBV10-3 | CAISGHVRGHHGAFF | TGTGCCATCAGTGGGCACGTTCGGGGACACCATGGAGCTTTCTTT
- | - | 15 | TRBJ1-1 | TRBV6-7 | CASSYGAGGSPEAFF | TGTGCCAGCAGTTACGGGGCGGGAGGGTCTCCTGAAGCTTTCTTT